This TCR beta chain was recorded in a study of cytotoxic CD8 clonotypes in ibrutinib-treated CLL (dated by TCRdb to the early 2020s). In terms of the full investigation: In this cohort, about 15 patients were treatment-naive and roughly ten were relapsed/refractory, while some 18 had unmutated IGHV. Responses were partial in about 25 patients and complete in 2; after median around 66 months follow-up, some 15 stayed in remission and about twelve progressed. The response samples were drawn at a median of approximately 12 months into treatment, with a range of about 6 to 40 months. All remission and progressive disease samples were collected while patients were still receiving ibrutinib. Cryopreserved peripheral blood mononuclear cells were obtained before treatment, at response, and at either sustained remission or disease progression. On average, each sample had approximately 260,000 productive templates and approximately 85,000 productive rearrangements. Of the roughly 86 participants in the trial, about two dozen had longitudinal samples available. General conclusions and limits of the study: Public clonotypes were found to be uncommon and were observed to contract or remain stable during treatment; the increase in clonality was shown to reflect expansion of private clonotypes at ibrutinib response. Clonality rose at ibrutinib response, remained stable during sustained remission, and dropped back toward baseline at progression. At baseline, clonality was higher than in age-matched healthy donors and showed a strong correlation with circulating CD8+ T-cell counts. Sampling times were not matched between sustained-remission and progressing patients, and lymph node repertoires were not studied.

CDR1 and CDR2 were assigned from the germline V gene as SGHTA and FQGNSA. Trimming removed 2 bases from V and 4 bases from J, leaving 11 bases between the germline ends. From the cysteine through the phenylalanine, the CDR3 covers 14 amino acids. Left in the record is the CDR3 DNA by itself, 42 bases read in frame from the first base. This clone was observed a handful of times. Its binding antigen is unknown. Base qualities are not recorded, but no much larger clone differs from it by a single base. The goal of deep resolution MiSeq sequencing was a depth between 1 in 1 million and 1 in 200,000 T cells, and coverage averaged 10x per clonotype. TCR beta libraries were generated with the immunoSEQ hsTCRB Kit. Concerning the study's data processing: The data were analyzed with ImmunoSEQ Analyzer and ImmunoSEQ Data Assistant, and V, D and J gene assignments followed IMGT definitions. Clonality, which ranges from 0 to 1, was calculated by subtracting the normalized Shannon entropy of productive rearrangement frequencies from one. Only overrepresented clonotypes making up at least 0.05% of the repertoire of each patient were included in the public clonotype analysis. Some 13 age-matched healthy donor repertoires from immuneACCESS served as clonality controls. TCRdb holds this immuneACCESS table with in-frame rearrangements only. Some clones are missing; in checked studies, unresolved V genes explain under half, and the rest has no known cause. V and J calls and clone size are those listed in that table; D and trimming were worked out from the DNA. This sample holds 250,000 to 350,000 clones; 60% to 80% were observed only once. Around 6% of the sample comes from the top ten.

The time point label corresponds to: progressive disease on ibrutinib. Roughly 2.2 micrograms of genomic DNA were extracted from cryopreserved PBMCs for TCR beta library preparation. Longitudinal blood samples from CLL patients on ibrutinib monotherapy underwent high-throughput TCR beta sequencing. The patients took part in an open-label, single-center phase 2 trial of ibrutinib monotherapy. This receptor chain uses TRBV7-2 and TRBJ1-2, with no D gene named confidently. This receptor was identified in a human donor with chronic lymphocytic leukemia. The specimen was PBMCs, collected at disease progression, from a patient treated with ibrutinib. The CDR3 has the sequence CASSLPGFPYGYTF. The sequenced DNA is TGTGCCAGCAGCTTACCCGGATTTCCCTATGGCTACACCTTC.